A selection of T cell receptor beta chains follows, all from one sample in a study of T cell repertoires in aging, cancer and after chemotherapy. TCRdb used MiXCR to reprocess the multiplex PCR reads, holding one entry per CDR3 protein. Altogether over 8,500 distinct CDR3 sequences are present, under 35% being singletons, with the ten largest covering 2.5% to 3.5%. Sequencing was performed on blood. The receptors were sampled from a human donor in good health. CDR3s include the opening cysteine and the closing phenylalanine or tryptophan.

TRBJ2-3,TRBV2,CASSADRVSTDTQYF
TRBJ1-2,TRBV30,CASSGQGVTF
TRBJ2-5,TRBV7-3,CASSLGLAGQETQYF
TRBJ2-3,TRBV11-2,CASSLDLFGDSTDTQFF
TRBJ1-2,TRBV7-2,CASSLSRAGGYTF
TRBJ1-2,TRBV10-3,CAISYRAYGYTF
TRBJ2-3,TRBV19,CASSILAGGSTDTQYF
TRBJ2-1,TRBV29-1,CSVRGGSYNEQFF
TRBJ2-2,TRBV6-2/TRBV6-3,CASSPLVEPGELFF
TRBJ1-6,TRBV19,CASRNGDRIGSPLHF
TRBJ1-2,TRBV6-5,CASSRGGASGYTF
TRBJ1-4,TRBV20-1,CSAMVPGDTGEKLFF